This T cell receptor (beta chain) originates from a study of blood T cell repertoires in COVID-19. Study details: Researchers got acute and convalescent COVID-19 samples from the United States, Italy and Spain. T cells, B-cell-depleted T cells, or PBMCs supplied cDNA or gDNA.

Original processing notes: Quantification of nucleated cells was approximated via reference gene primer amplification. Generated by immunoSEQ multiplex PCR, the TCRdb table keeps only in-frame clones and is missing some. From that table come the V and J calls and clone size; the DNA was used to work out D and trimming. The table records roughly 200,000 clones, less than 90% of them present only once. Germline values: CDR1 SEHNR, CDR2 FQNEAQ (reference sequence). The CDR3 is 17 residues long. V dropped 1 base and J dropped 5; count of bases not matched to a gene: 7. This TCR came from a man aged 65 to 85 with acute or convalescent COVID-19. Sequencing used peripheral blood. V gene TRBV7-9 combines with J gene TRBJ2-5; 13 nucleotides match TRBD2. The CDR3 protein is CASSLGLAGGPGETQYF. The CDR3 nucleotides read TGTGCCAGCAGCTTAGGACTAGCGGGAGGTCCAGGGGAGACCCAGTACTTC.